This TCR beta chain was sequenced for a study of a mutant IDH1 vaccine in newly diagnosed glioma. Study-wide background: Those enrolled had earlier been treated with radiotherapy, temozolomide, or both, mostly both. Notes on the study in general: The vaccine induced immune responses, and these occurred in roughly 93% of patients.

As for this clone: As yet, its antigen is unknown.

Profiled with immunoSEQ multiplex PCR; TCRdb holds only in-frame clones, not every one. The repertoire consists of tens of thousands of clones, with approximately 86% occurring once and the leading ten covering 2.9%. Germline V gene sequence: CDR1 SGDLS, CDR2 YYNGEE. CDR3 length: 15 residues. Germline trimming cut 2 bases from V and 4 bases from J; bases unmatched to any gene: 2. Sample time point: baseline, week 1 (first vaccination visit). Indicated treatment: pre-vaccination baseline after standard-of-care therapy. This receptor was taken from a man under 40 with glioma. Sequenced here: PBMCs, sampled from a glioma patient treated with radiotherapy, temozolomide or both. J is TRBJ2-1 and V is TRBV9; 11 bases agree with TRBD2. CDR3 sequence: CASSVTSGGYNEQFF. In DNA, the CDR3 is TGTGCCAGCAGCGTCACTAGCGGGGGATACAATGAGCAGTTCTTC.